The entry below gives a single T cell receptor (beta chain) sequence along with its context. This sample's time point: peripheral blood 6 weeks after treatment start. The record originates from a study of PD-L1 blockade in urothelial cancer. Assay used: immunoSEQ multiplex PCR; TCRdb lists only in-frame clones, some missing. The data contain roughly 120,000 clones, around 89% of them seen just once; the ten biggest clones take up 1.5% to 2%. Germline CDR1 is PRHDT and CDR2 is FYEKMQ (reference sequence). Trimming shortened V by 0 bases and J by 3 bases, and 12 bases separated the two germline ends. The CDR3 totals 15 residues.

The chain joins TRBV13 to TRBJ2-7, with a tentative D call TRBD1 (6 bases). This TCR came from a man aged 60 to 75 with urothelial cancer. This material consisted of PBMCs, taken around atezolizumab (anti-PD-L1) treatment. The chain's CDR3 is CASSLGTGWNYEQYF. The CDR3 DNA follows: TGTGCCAGCAGCTTAGGCACAGGGTGGAACTACGAGCAGTACTTC.